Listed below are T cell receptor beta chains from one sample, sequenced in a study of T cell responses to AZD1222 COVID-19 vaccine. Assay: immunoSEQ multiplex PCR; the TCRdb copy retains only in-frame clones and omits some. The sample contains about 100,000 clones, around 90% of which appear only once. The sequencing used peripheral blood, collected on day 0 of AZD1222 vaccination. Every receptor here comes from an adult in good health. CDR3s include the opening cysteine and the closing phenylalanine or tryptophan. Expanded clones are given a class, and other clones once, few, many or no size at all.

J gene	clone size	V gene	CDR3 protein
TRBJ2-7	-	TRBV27	CASSSLGSLFNIYEQYF
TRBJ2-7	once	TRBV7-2	CASSRSENIYEQYF
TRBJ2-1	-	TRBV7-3	CASSLSLAGGWAGNNEQFF
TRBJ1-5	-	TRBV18	CASSLYSAGGNQPQHF
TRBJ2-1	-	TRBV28	CASSSLAGGWYNEQFF
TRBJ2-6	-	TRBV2	CASSDRAGANVLTF
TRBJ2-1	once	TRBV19	CASTTEISGRRGEQFF
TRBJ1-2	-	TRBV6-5	CASSNARNYGYTF
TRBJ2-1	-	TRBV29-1	CSVEGGAGGTYNEQFF
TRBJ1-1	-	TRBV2	CASREGGEAFF
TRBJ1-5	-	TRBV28	CASSLPRGSNQPQHF
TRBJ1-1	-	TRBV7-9	CASSNRNTEAFF
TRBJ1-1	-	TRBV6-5	CASSREYTEAFF
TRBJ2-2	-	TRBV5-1	CASSLLAGDTGELFF
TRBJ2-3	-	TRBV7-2	CASSFERTDTQYF
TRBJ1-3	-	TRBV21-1	CASSDLGNTIYF
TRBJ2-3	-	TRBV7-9	CASSLGQGLTDTQYF
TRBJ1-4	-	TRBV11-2	CASSRSGAGFNEKLFF
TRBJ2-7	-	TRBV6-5	CASGLAGAYEQYF
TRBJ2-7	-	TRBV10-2	CASSEYGLTSSYEQYF
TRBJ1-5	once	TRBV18	CASSPGVGNQPQHF
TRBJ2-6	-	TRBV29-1	CSVRPRGSTGANVLTF
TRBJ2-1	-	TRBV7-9	CASSLAFSYNEQFF
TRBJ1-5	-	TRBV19	CASGGQGRYGGNQPQHF
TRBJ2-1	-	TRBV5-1	CASSLGGTGEDEQFF
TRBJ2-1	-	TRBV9	CASSVDSGPYNEQFF
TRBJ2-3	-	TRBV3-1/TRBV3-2	CASSQYGRATDTQYF
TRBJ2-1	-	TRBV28	CASSGPRVADYNEQFF
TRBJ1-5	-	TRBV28	CASSSQGYQPQHF
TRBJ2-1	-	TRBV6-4	CASSRGTSGDNEQFF
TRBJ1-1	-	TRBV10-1	CASSAGVLTEAFF
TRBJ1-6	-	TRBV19	CASRQGNSPLHF
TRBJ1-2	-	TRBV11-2	CASSLLWGAHGYTF
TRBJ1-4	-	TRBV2	CASNPGGGNEKLFF
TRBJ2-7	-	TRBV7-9	CASSLSSGASYEQYF
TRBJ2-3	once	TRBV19	CASRRRTSGSGSTDTQYF
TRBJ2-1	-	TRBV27	CASSGNPSVPYNEQFF
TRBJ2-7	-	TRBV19	CASTFRSTGDYEQYF
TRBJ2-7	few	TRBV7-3	CASSSRQGGEQYF
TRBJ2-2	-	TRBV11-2	CASSLAGVAGELFF
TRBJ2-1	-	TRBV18	CASSPPDQGPNNEQFF
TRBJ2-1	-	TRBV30	CAWRLPGARSEQFF
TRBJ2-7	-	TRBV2	CASSRSGTGVHEQYF
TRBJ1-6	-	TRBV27	CASSLSRAGRPQPLHF
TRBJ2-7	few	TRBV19	CASSMWREGPHEQYF
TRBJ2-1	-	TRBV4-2	CASSQENGYYNEQFF
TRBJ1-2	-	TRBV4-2	CASSAEGGLYGYTF
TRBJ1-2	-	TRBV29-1	CSASGTYGYTF
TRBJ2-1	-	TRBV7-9	CADLPWATNNEQFF
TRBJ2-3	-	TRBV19	CASGGGGDTQYF
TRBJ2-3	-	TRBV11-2	CASSLGGTDTQYF
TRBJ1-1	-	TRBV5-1	CASSLWGGRSLNTEAFF
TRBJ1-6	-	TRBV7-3	CASSLTAGTGGSVSPLHF
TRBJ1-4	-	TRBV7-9	CASSLAMDSNEKLFF
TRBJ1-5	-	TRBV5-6	CASSFRQSHQPQHF
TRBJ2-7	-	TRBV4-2	CASSQDETGAYEQYF
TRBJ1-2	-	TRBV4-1	CASSQIGRLRVAGYTF
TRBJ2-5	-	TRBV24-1	CATSDPGQGGQETQYF
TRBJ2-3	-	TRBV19	CASSIGASGSGDTQYF